This TCR beta chain was retrieved from a study of graft-versus-host responses after intestinal transplantation (dated by TCRdb to 2020 to 2022). For the study in its entirety: Multivisceral, liver-intestinal, or isolated intestinal transplants were received by the recipients. Anti-thymocyte globulin induction was given to all recipients, followed by maintenance tacrolimus and steroids for 2 to 3 years. After intestinal transplantation, graft-versus-host and host-versus-graft alloreactive T cell clones were followed in the graft, circulation and bone marrow using bulk TCR-beta CDR3 sequencing. Alloreactive clones were identified by sequencing pre-transplant mixed lymphocyte reaction products and comparing them with unstimulated pre-transplant donor and recipient T cells. The cohort enrolled about two dozen intestinal transplant recipients, one of whom was a retransplant, and a few patients without pretransplant specimens were excluded. A peak of at least 4% donor T cells among recipient peripheral blood mononuclear cells was the definition used for donor T cell macrochimerism. Samples from three later patients were sequenced in-house on an Illumina MiSeq with MiXCR processing rather than by the commercial service. Overall results and qualifications from the work: The relatively low number and heterogeneity of intestinal transplant patients limited the conclusions. Early after transplant, peak levels of circulating GvH clones were found to be associated with declines in HvG clones. GvH clones were detected in recipient bone marrow, and some of these GvH clones were observed earlier in ileal mucosa or blood, consistent with an intestinal mucosal origin. In patients with donor T cell macrochimerism, the allografts had high GvH to HvG T cell clonal ratios.

According to the germline V gene, CDR1 reads MDHEN and CDR2 reads SYDVKM. Taken from cysteine to phenylalanine, the CDR3 has 15 residues. Only the CDR3 region is kept as DNA, spanning 45 bases read in frame from base 1. V has 6 bases trimmed and J has 4 bases trimmed; junction bases matching no gene number 11. Worth noting for this clone: No cognate antigen has been identified for it. The input lacks base qualities; no much larger clone sits a single base away.

This specimen's time point label, interpreted: cells obtained before transplantation from donor or recipient. CD3+CD4+ and CD3+CD8+ populations were FACS-sorted from unstimulated pre-transplant donor and recipient cells taken from spleen or lymph nodes. Library prep was done by the immunoSEQ multiplex PCR assay. In most patients, genomic DNA was isolated using the Qiagen DNeasy Blood and Tissue Kit and sent frozen to Adaptive Biotechnologies for TCR sequencing. High-throughput TCR-beta CDR3 sequencing of genomic DNA from most patients was performed by Adaptive Biotechnologies. Turning to the authors' computational methods: Adaptive's ImmunoSEQ software supplied the TCR sequencing data for 15 to 20 patients, while MiXCR and VDJtools were used to process a few other patients. CD4 versus CD8 sorting errors were corrected by removing sequences found in both subsets at a frequency ratio below 5:1. CDR3 nucleotide sequences shared between donor and recipient were removed because their origin could not be assigned. Alloreactive clones required at least 2-fold expansion over unstimulated cells and minimum CFSE-low frequency of 0.002% (template counts) or 0.001% (read counts). Clones detected in sequenced pre-transplant spleen, lymph node, or MLR CFSE-low populations of the donor or recipient were defined as mappable. The cumulative frequency of alloreactive clones was calculated as a percentage of all sequences, weighted by copy number. The immuneACCESS repertoire file appears here via TCRdb, limited to in-frame rearrangements. These files lack a portion of the clones; in checked studies, under half of the deficit traces to unresolved V genes, and the cause of the others is not known. V and J calls and clone size are copied from that table; D and trimming were computed from the DNA. Across this sample there are some 90,000 clones, with 75% to 95% seen only once. Roughly 5.5% of the sample is in the top ten clones.

The chain links TRBV28 with TRBJ1-2; a stretch of 7 junction bases matches TRBD1. The sequences come from unstimulated CD8+ T cells sorted from spleen or lymph node cells, collected before intestinal transplant. The receptor's source is a human donor who received an intestinal transplant. The DNA is as follows: TGTGCCAGCAGCCCCATGGGACAGATCTTCTATGGCTACACCTTC. This translates into CASSPMGQIFYGYTF.